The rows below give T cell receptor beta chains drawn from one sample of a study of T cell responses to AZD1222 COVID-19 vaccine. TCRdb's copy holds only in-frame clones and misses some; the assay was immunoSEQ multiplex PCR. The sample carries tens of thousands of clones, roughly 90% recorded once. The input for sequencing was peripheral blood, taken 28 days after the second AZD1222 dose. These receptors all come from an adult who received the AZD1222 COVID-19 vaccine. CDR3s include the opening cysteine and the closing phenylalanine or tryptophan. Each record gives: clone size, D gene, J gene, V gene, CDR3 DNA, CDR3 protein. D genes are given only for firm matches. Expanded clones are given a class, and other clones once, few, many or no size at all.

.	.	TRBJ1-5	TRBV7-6	TGTGCCAGCAGCCTCCTGGGGGCCTCTCAGCCCCAGCATTTT	CASSLLGASQPQHF
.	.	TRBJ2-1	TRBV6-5	TGTGCCAGCAGTTCCAGGGGCAGCTCCTACAATGAGCAGTTCTTC	CASSSRGSSYNEQFF
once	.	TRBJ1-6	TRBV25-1	TGTGCCAGCAGTGATACGGGGACGGTGTGGTCACCCCTCCACTTT	CASSDTGTVWSPLHF
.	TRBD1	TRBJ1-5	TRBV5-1	TGCGCCAGCAGCCCGGGACAGGGAGGCCAGCCCCAGCATTTT	CASSPGQGGQPQHF
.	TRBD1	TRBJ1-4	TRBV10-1	TGCGCCACCGTTTCAGGGGGGGATGAAAAACTGTTTTTT	CATVSGGDEKLFF
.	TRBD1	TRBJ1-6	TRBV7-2	TGTGCCAGCAGCCCCTACAGGGGGCATTCACCCCTCCACTTT	CASSPYRGHSPLHF
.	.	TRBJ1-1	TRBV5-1	TGCGCCAGCAGCCCGGACCTAGGGGTGCCGAACACTGAAGCTTTCTTT	CASSPDLGVPNTEAFF
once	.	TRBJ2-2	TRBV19	TGTGCCAGTAGTATAGAGTCAGGAGCCAACACCGGGGAGCTGTTTTTT	CASSIESGANTGELFF
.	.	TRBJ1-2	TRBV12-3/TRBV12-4	TGTGCCAGCAGTCGGGGGGACTATGGCTACACCTTC	CASSRGDYGYTF
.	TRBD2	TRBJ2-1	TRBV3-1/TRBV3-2	TGTGCCAGCGAAGGGATAGGGAGGGGAGACAATGAGCAGTTCTTC	CASEGIGRGDNEQFF
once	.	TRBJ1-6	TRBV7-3	TGTGCCAGCAGCTGGGACATCAATTCACCCCTCCACTTT	CASSWDINSPLHF
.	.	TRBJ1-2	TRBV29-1	TGCAGCGTTGAAGTGTATCGTTCAGAAGTTGGCTACACCTTC	CSVEVYRSEVGYTF
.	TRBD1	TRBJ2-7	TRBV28	TGTGCCAGCAGTTTAACGGGACAGGGGGCAATTAGCGGGCAGTACTTC	CASSLTGQGAISGQYF
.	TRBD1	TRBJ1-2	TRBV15	TGTGCCACCAGCAGAGAGCAGGGGGGTAGCTATGGCTACACCTTC	CATSREQGGSYGYTF
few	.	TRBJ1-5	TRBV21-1	TGTGCCAGCAGCAACTTGATTCGCGGGCCAGGGACAGGGGGTGAGGTCAATCAGCCCCAGCATTTT	CASSNLIRGPGTGGEVNQPQHF
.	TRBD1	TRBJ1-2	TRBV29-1	TGCAGCGTGGACAGGGGGTACGGCTACACCTTC	CSVDRGYGYTF
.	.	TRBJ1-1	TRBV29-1	TGCAGCGGGTTGTCGGACGGAGCTTTCTTT	CSGLSDGAFF
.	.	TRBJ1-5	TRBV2	TGTGCCAGCAGTGAACGGGGGATTAGCAATCAGCCCCAGCATTTT	CASSERGISNQPQHF
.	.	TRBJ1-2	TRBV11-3	TGTGCCAGCAGCTTAGAAGGCTATGGCTACACCTTC	CASSLEGYGYTF